This T cell receptor beta chain was captured by sequencing in a study of shared clonotypes between healthy human individuals. Background on the study: The study drew on two women and a few men aged 18 to 49 as donors. Study-wide results and limits: Read depth was anticipated to influence clonotype sharing among donors.

This CDR3 has 15 residues. Germline trimming cut 6 bases from V and 3 bases from J; bases unmatched to any gene: 8. Per the germline V gene, CDR1 is SGHRS and CDR2 is YFSETQ. About 90 million PBMCs were counted before genomic DNA extraction. The repertoire was sequenced with immunoSEQ multiplex PCR; TCRdb's copy has only in-frame clones and lacks some. There are some 510,000 clones in the sample; about four fifths occur only once, and 10% to 15% lies in the top ten. A word on this clone: Its antigen is as yet unknown.

The chain recombines TRBV5-1 with TRBJ2-2, with 7 bases lining up with TRBD1. This clonotype was obtained from a woman aged 40 to 50 in good health. Some clones in this sample may be carry-over from other donors' samples. The source material was PBMCs. CDR3 residues: CASTRQGGDTGELFF. In DNA form, the CDR3 reads TGCGCCAGCACGAGACAGGGTGGGGACACCGGGGAGCTGTTTTTT.